The T cell receptor (beta chain) under discussion was sequenced for a study of shared T cell receptors in the human thymus. This table comes from immunoSEQ multiplex PCR, and its TCRdb copy is limited to in-frame clones, with some not included. The sample lists 650,000 to 950,000 clones, over 75% seen once, with around 0.01% in the top ten. Germline loops: CDR1 MDHEN, CDR2 SYDVKM. The CDR3 runs 18 residues. Unmatched junction bases numbered 11, after V lost 3 bases and J lost 4 bases. The same specimen was also included in a second study, on human thymus T cells. In that study: The donors were infants in Finland with congenital heart defects, otherwise immunologically healthy. Corrective heart surgery yielded the resections from which the thymus tissue came.

Sequencing was done on a sample of thymocytes. The origin of this receptor is a girl under three years old with a congenital heart defect. The chain is built from TRBV28 and TRBJ1-4; 10 bases fit TRBD1. The CDR3 sequence is CASSFGRDRGSLNEKLFF. CDR3 nucleotides: TGTGCCAGCAGTTTTGGTAGGGACAGGGGCTCCCTTAATGAAAAACTGTTTTTT.